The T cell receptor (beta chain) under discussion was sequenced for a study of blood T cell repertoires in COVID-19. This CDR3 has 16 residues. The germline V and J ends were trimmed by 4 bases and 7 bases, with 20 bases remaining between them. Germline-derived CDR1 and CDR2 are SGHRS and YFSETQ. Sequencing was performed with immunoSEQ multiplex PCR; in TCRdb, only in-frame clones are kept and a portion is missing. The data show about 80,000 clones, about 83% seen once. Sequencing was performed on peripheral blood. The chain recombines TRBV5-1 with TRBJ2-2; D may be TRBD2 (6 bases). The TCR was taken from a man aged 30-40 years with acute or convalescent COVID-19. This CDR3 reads CASSETGTPGHGELFF. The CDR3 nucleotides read TGCGCCAGCAGCGAGACCGGGACTCCCGGCCACGGGGAGCTGTTTTTT.